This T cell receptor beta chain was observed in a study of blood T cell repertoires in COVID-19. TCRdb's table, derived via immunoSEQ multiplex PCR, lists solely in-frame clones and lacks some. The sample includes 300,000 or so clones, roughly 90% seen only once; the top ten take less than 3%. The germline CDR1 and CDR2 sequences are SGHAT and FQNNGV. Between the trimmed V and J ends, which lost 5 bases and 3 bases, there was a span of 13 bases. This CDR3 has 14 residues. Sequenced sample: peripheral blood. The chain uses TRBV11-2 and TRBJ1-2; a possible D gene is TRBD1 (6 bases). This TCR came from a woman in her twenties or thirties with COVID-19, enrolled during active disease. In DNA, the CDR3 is TGTGCCAGCAGCAAACTAGAGGGGGACTATGGCTACACCTTC. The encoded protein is CASSKLEGDYGYTF.